This T cell receptor beta chain is from a study of OX40 agonist ivuxolimab in advanced cancers. Study summary: Every patient in dose escalation had hepatocellular carcinoma, melanoma, renal cell or head and neck cancer. Findings and limits, study-wide: More expanded clones were seen, on average, in CD8+ T cells than in CD4+. Partly responding patients at 0.1-3.0 mg/kg showed some of the smallest clonal expansion.

Measured with immunoSEQ multiplex PCR; TCRdb has only the in-frame clones, and not every one. The data contain more than 55,000 clones, around 90% of them singletons. Germline CDR1 and CDR2: SGHTA and FQGNSA. The CDR3 is made up of 16 amino acids. The ends were cut back, 1 base at V and 5 bases at J, with 16 bases in the middle. About this clone itself: What it recognizes is unknown.

Source: CD4+ or CD8+ T cells sorted from blood, taken in a trial of the OX40 agonist ivuxolimab. The TCR sequence derives from an adult with an advanced solid tumor such as melanoma, head and neck, liver or kidney cancer. The V and J genes are TRBV7-2 and TRBJ2-3; D may be TRBD2 (6 bases). CDR3 region: CASSLVGAGVLDTQYF. CDR3 bases: TGTGCCAGCAGCTTAGTGGGAGCGGGCGTATTAGATACGCAGTATTTT.